Given below is one TCR beta chain in context. No antigen is known for it. No qualities accompany the bases; no much larger clone lies one base away. Trimming accounts for 5 bases at V and 3 bases at J, while the number of junction bases matched to no gene is 3. The CDR3, cysteine through phenylalanine, is 13 amino acids long. Here the CDR3 DNA is all that survives: 39 bases in frame from base 1. The germline V gene gives CDR1 as MNHEY and CDR2 as SVGAGI. Interpreted using the paper, the time point label stands for: baseline before first vaccination. Samples from vaccinated people were obtained from the UK trials COV001 and COV002, which included a single-blind randomized controlled phase 2/3 trial of AZD1222 (ChAdOx1 nCoV-19) in healthy adults. For TCRbeta chain sequencing, PBMC samples from trial participants were taken at day 0 and at day 28 after the second dose. The data derive from a study of T cell responses to AZD1222 COVID-19 vaccine (dated by TCRdb to the early 2020s). Study-level background: AZD1222 recipients whose second dose came at about 4 weeks and those whose second dose came at about 12 weeks were combined into one group, since spike-specific TCR depth and breadth did not differ between the two schedules. TCR sequencing was performed for about 250 trial participants, of whom some 200 were given two doses of AZD1222 and about 25 were given two doses of MenACWY control vaccine. Trial participants were enrolled by age into 18-55, 56-69 and 70-plus year subgroups, with around 150, 28 and 57 TCR-sequenced participants respectively. Overall study outcomes, separate from this receptor: Because no day 14 peak-response samples were available, repertoires were characterized only after the peak T cell response. The whole spike protein was spanned by vaccine-associated CD4 TCRs, and dominant responses were seen in regions 160-218 and 743-854. Participants were mostly white British, with more females than males. The authors suggested clonal diversity may have been underestimated. Epitopes outside the regions mutated in the B.1.351 and B.1.1.7 variants were reportedly recognized by nearly half of the unique spike-specific TCRs. Spike-specific TCR breadth and depth rose significantly after two AZD1222 doses compared with day 0 and with MenACWY recipients. Only a handful of AZD1222 recipients were SARS-CoV-2 seropositive at baseline, limiting conclusions about previously exposed vaccinees. In the small 56-69-year group, the increase in depth fell short of significance, most likely because of low power.

The CDR3 regions of human TCRbeta chains were analyzed by immunosequencing. Processing in the source paper ran as follows. Repertoire TCRs were matched against a reference library of SARS-CoV-2-specific TCRs generated with the MIRA antigen-specificity platform. Breadth was defined as the fraction of unique TCRs that were SARS-CoV-2-associated. Depth was defined as the fraction of total T cells that were SARS-CoV-2-associated. Using the MIRA data, each spike-specific TCR was mapped to the spike region that the TCR reacts to and placed in a CD4 or CD8 class. Log10-transformed breadth and depth values were compared by one-way ANOVA with Sidak's multiple comparisons tests. Not all clones reach the TCRdb copy of this immuneACCESS table, which keeps in-frame sequences only. Checked studies attribute under half of the gap to unresolved V genes and leave the rest unexplained. From that table come the V and J calls and clone size; the DNA was used to work out D and trimming. The sample yields just under 85,000 clones; roughly nine tenths were counted once. Approximately 7% of the sample is taken by the ten largest.

Specimen: peripheral blood, collected on day 0 of AZD1222 vaccination. The sequence derives from an adult in good health. The chain couples TRBV6-5 to TRBJ1-2, with 7 bases in between that match TRBD1. The CDR3 in this case is CASSTTGDYGYTF. The DNA sequence is given as TGTGCCAGCAGTACTACAGGGGACTATGGCTACACCTTC.